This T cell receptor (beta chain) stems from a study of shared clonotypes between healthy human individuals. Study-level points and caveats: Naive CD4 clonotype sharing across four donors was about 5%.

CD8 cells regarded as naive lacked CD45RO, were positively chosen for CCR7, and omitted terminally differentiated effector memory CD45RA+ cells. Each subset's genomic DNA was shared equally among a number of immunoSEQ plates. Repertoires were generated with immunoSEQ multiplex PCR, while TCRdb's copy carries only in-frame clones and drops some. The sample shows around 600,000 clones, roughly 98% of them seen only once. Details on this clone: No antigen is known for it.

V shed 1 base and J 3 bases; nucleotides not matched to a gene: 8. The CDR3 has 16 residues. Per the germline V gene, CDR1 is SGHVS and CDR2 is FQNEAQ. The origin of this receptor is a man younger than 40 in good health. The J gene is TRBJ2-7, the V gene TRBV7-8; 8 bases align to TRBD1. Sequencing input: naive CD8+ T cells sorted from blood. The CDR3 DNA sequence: TGTGCCAGCAGCTTAGGTGCGGGACAGGAGATCTACGAGCAGTACTTC. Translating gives CASSLGAGQEIYEQYF. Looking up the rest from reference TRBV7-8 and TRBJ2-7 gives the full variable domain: GAGVSQSPRYKVAKRGQDVALRCDPISGHVSLFWYQQALGQGPEFLTYFQNEAQLDKSGLPSDRFFAERPEGSVSTLKIQRTQQEDSAVYLCASSLGAGQEIYEQYFGPGTRLTVT.